This T cell receptor (beta chain) was retrieved from a study of OX40 agonist ivuxolimab in advanced cancers. Study in general: Dose-escalation patients suffered from hepatocellular carcinoma, melanoma, renal cell or head and neck cancer. Overall study findings and caveats: Certain nonresponders likewise exhibited a low normalized T-cell clonal expansion.

Comment on this clone: Its matching antigen is unknown.

The CDR3 is 13 amino acids. The germline gives CDR1 SGHRS, CDR2 YFSETQ. The V end lost 0 bases, the J end lost 9 bases, and 10 bases lay between the germline ends. TCRdb keeps only in-frame clones here, not all; method: immunoSEQ multiplex PCR. The profile shows some 110,000 clones, about 90% of them singletons. The rearrangement links TRBV5-1 to TRBJ2-1; the D gene is possibly TRBD2 (5 bases). The receptor comes from an adult with an advanced solid tumor such as melanoma, head and neck, liver or kidney cancer. The source material was CD4+ or CD8+ T cells sorted from blood, sampled in a trial of the OX40 agonist ivuxolimab. CDR3 nucleotides: TGCGCCAGCAGCTTGGACCTAGCCACTGAGCAGTTCTTC. Its protein product is CASSLDLATEQFF.